The rows below give T cell receptor beta chains drawn from one sample of a study of Graves' ophthalmopathy and Graves' hyperthyroidism. TCRdb redid the calling of the multiplex PCR reads with MiXCR, one entry per CDR3 protein. The sample gives about 740,000 distinct CDR3 sequences, roughly 41% of which show up once; about 40% is in the top ten. The sequenced sample was peripheral blood. These receptors were collected from an adult man with Graves' ophthalmopathy. CDR3s include the opening cysteine and the closing phenylalanine or tryptophan. The D gene is left open where the match is weak. Clone size is shown for a subset of rows, as once, few, many or a class of expanded clone.

j_gene	d_gene	abundance	v_gene	CDR3nt	CDR3aa
TRBJ1-5	-	-	TRBV24-1	TGTGCCACCAGTGACCCTAAAGCGGGGGATCAGCCCCAGCATTTT	CATSDPKAGDQPQHF
TRBJ2-6	-	many	TRBV7-9	TGTGCCAGCAGCCTAGGAGGTGGGGCCAACGTCCTGACTTTC	CASSLGGGANVLTF
TRBJ1-5	TRBD1	-	TRBV7-9	TGTGCCAGCAGCCCAGGGGGAAGGGACAATCAGCCCCAGCATTTT	CASSPGGRDNQPQHF
TRBJ2-7	TRBD1	few	TRBV20-1	TGCAGTGCTAGGGCGGGGACAGGACGAACCTACGAGCAGTACTTC	CSARAGTGRTYEQYF
TRBJ1-6	-	few	TRBV12-3/TRBV12-4	TGTGCCAGCAGTTTGTATGGGGGCACCAATTCACCCCTCCACTTT	CASSLYGGTNSPLHF
TRBJ2-7	-	-	TRBV2	TGTGCCAGCACCGAGGAGGGGCGTGCCACCTACGAGCAGTACTTC	CASTEEGRATYEQYF
TRBJ2-7	-	-	TRBV7-2	TGCGCCAGCAGCCAAGAAGCCCAGGGCTACGAGCAGTACTTC	CASSQEAQGYEQYF
TRBJ2-6	-	many	TRBV10-2	TGCGCCAGCAGTGAGATCACGGGTGGGGCTGGGGCCAACGTCCTGACTTTC	CASSEITGGAGANVLTF
TRBJ1-1	-	-	TRBV7-9	TGTGCCAGCATCACTCCTAGGGGGAGAGGCACTGAAGCTTTCTTT	CASITPRGRGTEAFF
TRBJ2-5	TRBD2	-	TRBV20-1	TGCAGTGCTACGACTAGCGGGAACCAAGAGACCCAGTACTTC	CSATTSGNQETQYF
TRBJ1-6	-	many	TRBV7-8	TGTGCCAGCAGCTTAGCGCGTCAGAGCTCCTATAATTCACCCCTCCACTTT	CASSLARQSSYNSPLHF
TRBJ2-2	-	-	TRBV25-1	TGTGCCAGCAGCTTGGGGGTTTTGACCGGGGAGCTGTTTTTT	CASSLGVLTGELFF
TRBJ1-2	TRBD1	-	TRBV11-2	TGTGCCAGCAGACAGGGGTCTTTCTATGGCTACACCTTC	CASRQGSFYGYTF
TRBJ1-2	TRBD1	-	TRBV7-2	TGTGCCAGCAGCTTAGGGACAGGGGACGTCTATGGCTACACCTTC	CASSLGTGDVYGYTF
TRBJ1-2	TRBD1	-	TRBV10-3	TGTGCCAGCACTCGGGACAGTCGGAACTATGGCTACACCTTC	CASTRDSRNYGYTF
TRBJ2-7	-	-	TRBV12-3/TRBV12-4	TGTGCCAGCAGTTTTAGTCAGGAGCAGTACTTC	CASSFSQEQYF
TRBJ1-4	-	-	TRBV25-1	TGTGCCAGCAGTGCTAGGTTCAGCACTAATGAAAAACTGTTTTTT	CASSARFSTNEKLFF
TRBJ2-5	-	-	TRBV5-1	TGCGCCAGCAGCTTGGGCAGCGCCCAAGAGACCCAGTACTTC	CASSLGSAQETQYF
TRBJ1-4	-	-	TRBV10-3	TGTGCCAGCAGTACACGGACCTCCCCAGGAAAACTGTTTTTT	CASSTRTSPGKLFF
TRBJ1-1	-	few	TRBV5-4	TGTGCCAGCAGCACCATGATGGGGGGGCTAGGGAACACTGAAGCTTTCTTT	CASSTMMGGLGNTEAFF
TRBJ2-7	TRBD2	few	TRBV5-4	TGTGCCAGCAGCCCGGGACCTGGACTAGCGGGGTTCGACGAGCAGTACTTC	CASSPGPGLAGFDEQYF
TRBJ2-7	-	-	TRBV7-3	TGTGCCAGCAGCCCGCCGGATCAAGAGGCCCAGTACTTC	CASSPPDQEAQYF
TRBJ2-2	TRBD1	few	TRBV25-1	TGTGCCAGCAGTGCGGACAGGACGAACACCGGGGAGCTGTTTTTT	CASSADRTNTGELFF
TRBJ2-7	-	many	TRBV20-1	TGCAGCAAACAGGGTAGGGACTACGAGCAGTACTTC	CSKQGRDYEQYF
TRBJ2-7	-	-	TRBV12-3/TRBV12-4	TGTGCCAGCAGTTTAGAAGGGACTGAGGTTGCCTACGAGCAGTACTTC	CASSLEGTEVAYEQYF
TRBJ2-2	TRBD1	-	TRBV2	TGTGCCAGCAGGACCGGACAGGGGAACACCGGGGAGCTGTTTTTT	CASRTGQGNTGELFF